Listed below are T cell receptor beta chains from one sample, sequenced in a study of regulatory T cells. The repertoire was sequenced with immunoSEQ multiplex PCR; TCRdb's copy has only in-frame clones and lacks some. Among about 5,900 clones, under 85% were seen once, and the ten largest hold roughly 32%. The sequenced sample was CD8+ T cells sorted from blood. Source of these receptors: a child aged 5-17 years with CD3G deficiency. CDR3s include the opening cysteine and the closing phenylalanine or tryptophan.

cdr3_length v_call cdr3_aa
13 TRBV6-1 CASSHGDAYEQYF
13 TRBV19 CASRYAPGTEAFF
14 TRBV19 CASSMVLGNQPQHF
19 TRBV28 CASSLRAGSGLAGSYEQYF
15 TRBV28 CASSGGLGPTVTQYF
14 TRBV13 CASSPRTGDNEQFF
16 TRBV27 CASRPQGLVPYNEQFF
11 TRBV6-6 CASSYSGEQYF
15 TRBV28 CASSFGTGVSYEQYF
17 TRBV27 CASSLTGQGACNQPQHF
14 TRBV28 CASSLVNLNNEQFF
17 TRBV28 CASSLGPLKDRSYEQYF
14 TRBV11-2 CASSRGGGNTEAFF
14 TRBV5-1 CASSQGEARTEAFF
18 TRBV11-2 CASSLANRLAGGQETQYF
15 TRBV27 CASSVIGGSGNEQFF
16 TRBV7-8 CASSLAGTGTWGTQYF
15 TRBV7-9 CASSFTSESTGELFF
13 TRBV7-8 CASSLDRGTEQFF
15 TRBV7-6 CASSLGTGPGNTIYF
14 TRBV7-9 CASRGLAARDTQYF
14 TRBV5-1 CASSLVSLYNEQFF
15 TRBV7-9 CASSSLAGGRDEQFF
15 TRBV7-9 CASSSYGGSRDTQYF
13 TRBV19 CASSFGPKTEAFF
13 TRBV19 CASSTGMGSEAFF
12 TRBV6-1 CASRADSGGYTF
16 TRBV6-1 CASSEVGQGRAYEQYF
12 TRBV7-8 CASSRYHNEQFF
15 TRBV19 CASSIGGQGRTEAFF
16 TRBV27 CASSLSFSGPYNEQFF
15 TRBV6-1 CASSEQGFLGQEQYF
14 TRBV6-1 CASRGGGGHNEQFF
15 TRBV28 CASSFIGYSNQPQHF
16 TRBV28 CATTVNRALPYYGYTF
12 TRBV6-8 CASSAIGTAPNF
14 TRBV6-1 CASSEATGPYEQYF
13 TRBV5-1 CASSRRPGTEAFF
13 TRBV28 CASSPLLVYEQYF
14 TRBV19 CASSMGGRGQPQHF
14 TRBV28 CASSMNRGKNEQYF
11 TRBV11-2 CASSLNYEQYF
16 TRBV11-2 CASSLESAGSTDTQYF
13 TRBV11-1 CASSLGRNTEAFF
15 TRBV2 CASSEALRLPGELFF
13 TRBV11-2 CASSLTLSTEAFF
15 TRBV28 CASSSLDRGDEKLFF
18 TRBV21-1 CASSKGTTDNTGETEAFF
12 TRBV28 CASSLQGRRLHF